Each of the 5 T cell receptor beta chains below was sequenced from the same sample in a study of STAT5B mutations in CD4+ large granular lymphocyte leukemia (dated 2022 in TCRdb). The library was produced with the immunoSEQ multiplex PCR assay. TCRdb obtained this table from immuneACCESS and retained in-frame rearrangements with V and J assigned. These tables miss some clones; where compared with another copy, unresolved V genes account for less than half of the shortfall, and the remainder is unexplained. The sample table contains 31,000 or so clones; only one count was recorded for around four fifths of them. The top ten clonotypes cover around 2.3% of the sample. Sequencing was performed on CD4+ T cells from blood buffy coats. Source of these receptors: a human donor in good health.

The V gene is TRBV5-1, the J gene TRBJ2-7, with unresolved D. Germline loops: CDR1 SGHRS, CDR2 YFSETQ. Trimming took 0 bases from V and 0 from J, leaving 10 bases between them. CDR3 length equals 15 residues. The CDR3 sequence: CASSLELGDSYEQYF. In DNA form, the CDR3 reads TGCGCCAGCAGCTTGGAGCTAGGAGACTCCTACGAGCAGTACTTC.

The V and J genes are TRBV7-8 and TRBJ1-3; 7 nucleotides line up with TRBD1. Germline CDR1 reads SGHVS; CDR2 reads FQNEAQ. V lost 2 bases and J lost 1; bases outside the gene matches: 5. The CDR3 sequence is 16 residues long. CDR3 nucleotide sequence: TGTGCCAGCAGCTTATCAGGGACAGTATCTGGAAACACCATATATTTT. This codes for CASSLSGTVSGNTIYF.

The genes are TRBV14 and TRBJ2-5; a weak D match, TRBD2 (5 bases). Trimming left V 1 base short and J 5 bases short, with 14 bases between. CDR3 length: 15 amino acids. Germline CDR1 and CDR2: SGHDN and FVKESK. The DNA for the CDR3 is TGTGCCAGCAGCCAAGCGACTATTAGGTCCGAGACCCAGTACTTC. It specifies CASSQATIRSETQYF.

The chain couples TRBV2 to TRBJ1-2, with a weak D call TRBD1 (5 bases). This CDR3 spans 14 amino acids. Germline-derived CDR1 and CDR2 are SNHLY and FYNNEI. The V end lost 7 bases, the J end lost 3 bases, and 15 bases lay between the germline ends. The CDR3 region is CASKGREFDYGYTF. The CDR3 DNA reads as TGTGCCAGCAAGGGCAGGGAGTTTGACTATGGCTACACCTTC. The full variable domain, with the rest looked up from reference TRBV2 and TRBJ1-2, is EPEVTQTPSHQVTQMGQEVILRCVPISNHLYFYWYRQILGQKVEFLVSFYNNEISEKSEIFDDQFSVERPDGSNFTLKIRSTKLEDSAMYFCASKGREFDYGYTFGSGTRLTVV.

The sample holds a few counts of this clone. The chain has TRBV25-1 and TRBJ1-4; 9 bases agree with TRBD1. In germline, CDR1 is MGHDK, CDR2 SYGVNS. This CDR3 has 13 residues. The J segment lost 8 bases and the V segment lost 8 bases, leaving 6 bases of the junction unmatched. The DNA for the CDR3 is TGTGCCAGCGGGGACAGGGCGGGCGAAAAACTGTTTTTT. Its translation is CASGDRAGEKLFF.